Listed below are T cell receptor beta chains from one sample, sequenced in a study of blood T cells in healthy people across ages. One entry per CDR3 protein, called by TCRdb with MiXCR from the 5' RACE reads. The repertoire holds 1.5 million or so distinct CDR3 sequences, with approximately 43% as singletons. The specimen was blood. These receptors were taken from a woman in her late teens or twenties in good health. CDR3s include the opening cysteine and the closing phenylalanine or tryptophan. The D gene is left open where the match is weak. Part of the rows lack a size; the others show once, few, many or a class for expanded clones.

V	size	J	D	DNA	CDR3
TRBV6-2/TRBV6-3	few	TRBJ2-1	TRBD2	TGTGCCAGCAGTCACGAAGGGGACTATGGGCGCAATGAGCAGTTCTTC	CASSHEGDYGRNEQFF
TRBV7-2	NA	TRBJ2-1	TRBD2	TGTGCCAGCAGCTTAGATGCCCTAGCGGTCTGGGGGCAGTTCTTC	CASSLDALAVWGQFF
TRBV28	NA	TRBJ1-1	TRBD1	TGTGCCAGCAGTTTAAACTGGGGGACAGCTTTCTTGAACACTGAAGCTTTCTTT	CASSLNWGTAFLNTEAFF
TRBV6-1	few	TRBJ1-1	NA	TGTGCCAGCAGTGATAAGAGGGGCGGGGTGAACACTGAAGCTTTCTTT	CASSDKRGGVNTEAFF
TRBV10-3	NA	TRBJ2-1	NA	TGTGCCATCAGTGAGTCCACAGGGGTTGGGACTGGGCAGTTCTTC	CAISESTGVGTGQFF
TRBV7-2	few	TRBJ2-7	NA	TGTGCCAGCAGCGGACGGGAGTACCTTGCTTACGAGCAGTACTTC	CASSGREYLAYEQYF
TRBV27	few	TRBJ2-3	TRBD2	TGTGCCAGCAGTTTATTCCTAGCGGGAGGGTCATGGACAGATACGCAGTATTTT	CASSLFLAGGSWTDTQYF
TRBV4-3	once	TRBJ2-1	NA	TGCGCCAGCAGCCAAGATAGGTTTGGAAAAGAGTACAATGAGCAGTTCTTC	CASSQDRFGKEYNEQFF
TRBV4-2	NA	TRBJ1-3	NA	TGTGCCAGCACCGAGGAAGAGCGGGGAAACACCATATATTTT	CASTEEERGNTIYF
TRBV4-3	few	TRBJ2-5	NA	TGCGCCAGCAGCCAAGTGACCAGCGCGGAGACCCAGTACTTC	CASSQVTSAETQYF
TRBV20-1	NA	TRBJ2-3	NA	TGCAGTGCTGAGACTAGGTACACAGATACGCAGTATTTT	CSAETRYTDTQYF
TRBV7-7	NA	TRBJ2-7	NA	TGTGCTAGCAGCTTAGGCTCGGGCAGGGAACACGAGCAGTACTTC	CASSLGSGREHEQYF
TRBV27	NA	TRBJ1-6	TRBD1	TGTGCCAGCAGGACCACAGGGGGCAGGTCACCCCTCCACTTT	CASRTTGGRSPLHF
TRBV7-9	NA	TRBJ1-1	NA	TGCGCCGGAAGGGAGAAGAACACTGAAGCTTTCTTT	CAGREKNTEAFF
TRBV9	NA	TRBJ2-2	TRBD2	TGTGCCAGCAGCACTCCTAGCGGGAGATCGAACACCGGGGAGCTGTTTTTT	CASSTPSGRSNTGELFF
TRBV6-2/TRBV6-3	NA	TRBJ1-1	NA	TGTGCCAGCAGTTACAAGGGGTCGACAGAAGCTTTCTTT	CASSYKGSTEAFF
TRBV6-6	NA	TRBJ2-7	TRBD2	TGTGCCAGCATGACTAGCGGATACGAGCAGTACTTC	CASMTSGYEQYF
TRBV29-1	NA	TRBJ2-1	TRBD1	TGCAGCGTTGGTCCCCGGACAGGTCCCTTCTACGAGCAGTTCTTC	CSVGPRTGPFYEQFF
TRBV12-3/TRBV12-4	NA	TRBJ2-2	NA	TGTGCCAGCTGCTTCTCAGGGGGGACCGGGGAGCTGTTTTTT	CASCFSGGTGELFF
TRBV19	NA	TRBJ1-2	NA	TGTGCCAGTAGTATTTCGACAGCTAACTATGGCTACACCTTC	CASSISTANYGYTF
TRBV12-3/TRBV12-4	few	TRBJ1-5	NA	TGTGCCAGCAGTTTAGGGAGGAGGGGACCGTCGCATCAGCCCCAGCATTTT	CASSLGRRGPSHQPQHF
TRBV7-3	NA	TRBJ1-2	NA	TGTGCCAGCAGCTTAATGTCGACAGAACAAAAACTTAACTATGGCTACACCTTC	CASSLMSTEQKLNYGYTF
TRBV12-3/TRBV12-4	NA	TRBJ2-5	TRBD1	TGTGCCAGCAGTCGAAGACAGGGTGAAGAGACCCAGTACTTC	CASSRRQGEETQYF
TRBV20-1	few	TRBJ2-5	NA	TGCAGTGCTAGCAGGAATGAGCAGTACTTC	CSASRNEQYF